This TCR beta chain appears in the sequencing data of a study of technical replicates of blood from several donors. Repertoires were generated with immunoSEQ multiplex PCR, while TCRdb's copy carries only in-frame clones and drops some. This sample carries about 82,000 clones, 94% of them seen once, and the ten largest clones take approximately 0.39%. Germline CDR1 SGDLS, CDR2 YYNGEE. There are 18 residues in the CDR3. With V trimmed by 0 bases and J by 4 bases, 15 bases remained unmatched. The chain couples TRBV9 to TRBJ1-2; 7 bases match TRBD1. The specimen was T cells isolated from PBMCs. This sequence was found in a human donor in good health. CDR3 DNA: TGTGCCAGCAGCGTAGTTCCCCTCACAGGGGACTCACTCTATGGCTACACCTTC. Protein sequence: CASSVVPLTGDSLYGYTF.